The 7 T cell receptor beta chains reported below all come from one sample, sequenced in a study of regulatory T cells in long-lasting Graves disease. The time point is: persistent/refractory GD, antithyroid drugs over 5 years with positive TRAb. The TCR library was made from RNA extracted from PBMCs. To make TCR beta libraries, researchers used iRepertoire HTBI primers and Arm-PCR of CDR3 regions. One entry per CDR3 protein results from TCRdb running MiXCR on the multiplex PCR reads. The sample lists hundreds of thousands of distinct CDR3 sequences; about 32% were seen once. The sequencing here drew on peripheral blood mononuclear cells (PBMCs), taken when the disease was refractory, from a patient treated with antithyroid drugs. These receptor sequences come from a female donor with Graves disease.

This clonotype was counted many times. The chain is built from TRBV6-1 and TRBJ1-6, with a possible D match to TRBD1 (5 bases). V was trimmed by 5 bases and J by 6 bases, leaving 8 bases between them. This CDR3 is 13 amino acids long. Per the germline V gene, CDR1 is MNHNS and CDR2 is SASEGT. Here the CDR3 reads CASSPGPNSPLHF. For the CDR3, the DNA is TGTGCCAGCAGTCCAGGGCCTAATTCACCCCTCCACTTT.

This clonotype was seen only a few times. The chain is built from TRBV6-1 and TRBJ2-2, with unresolved D. V was cut by 5 bases and J by 7 bases, with 14 bases left in between. The CDR3 spans 14 residues. The germline gives CDR1 MNHNS, CDR2 SASEGT. The CDR3 region has the DNA TGTGCCAGCAGTTTACGACACACTGGCGGGGAGCTGTTTTTT. Translating it yields CASSLRHTGGELFF.

This clonotype appeared once. This chain joins TRBV7-8 and TRBJ2-7; D is possibly TRBD1 (6 bases). V lost 0 bases to trimming and J lost 4 bases, with 13 bases between them. The V gene's germline CDR1 is SGHVS and CDR2 FQNEAQ. The CDR3 has 15 amino acids. This CDR3 reads CASSLAGDKNYEQYF. For the CDR3, the DNA is TGTGCCAGCAGCTTAGCTGGGGACAAGAATTACGAGCAGTACTTC. Supplemented by reference TRBV7-8 and TRBJ2-7, the full variable domain reads GAGVSQSPRYKVAKRGQDVALRCDPISGHVSLFWYQQALGQGPEFLTYFQNEAQLDKSGLPSDRFFAERPEGSVSTLKIQRTQQEDSAVYLCASSLAGDKNYEQYFGPGTRLTVT.

This chain joins TRBV19 and TRBJ1-2; TRBD1 is a possible D gene (5 bases). The CDR3 sequence is 15 residues long. The germline gives CDR1 LNHDA, CDR2 SQIVND (reference sequence). Trimming took 3 bases from V and 4 from J, leaving 15 bases between them. The CDR3 coding sequence is TGTGCCAGTAGTATGGTTCAGGGTCTGAGCTATGGCTACACCTTC. This codes for CASSMVQGLSYGYTF. The entire variable domain, with the rest obtained from reference TRBV19 and TRBJ1-2, is as follows: DGGITQSPKYLFRKEGQNVTLSCEQNLNHDAMYWYRQDPGQGLRLIYYSQIVNDFQKGDIAEGYSVSREKKESFPLTVTSAQKNPTAFYLCASSMVQGLSYGYTFGSGTRLTVV.

This clonotype was detected a few times. The V call is TRBV19, the J call TRBJ1-1, with D perhaps TRBD1 (5 bases). V lost 10 bases to trimming and J lost 5 bases, with 20 bases between them. The CDR3 is made up of 14 amino acids. Germline V gives CDR1 LNHDA, CDR2 SQIVND (reference sequence). The CDR3 spells CATSQGGVLTEAFF. The DNA for the CDR3 is TGTGCCACCTCCCAAGGAGGGGTACTTACTGAAGCTTTCTTT.

The genes are TRBV19 and TRBJ1-2; 7 bases fit TRBD1. Germline values: CDR1 LNHDA, CDR2 SQIVND (reference sequence). The CDR3 runs to 14 residues. The ends lost 9 bases at V and 2 bases at J; junction bases unmatched: 9. The CDR3 nucleotides are TGTGCCAGCAGTCCATGGGGACAGAACTATGGCTACACCTTC. It yields the protein CASSPWGQNYGYTF.

This sequence joins TRBV20-1 and TRBJ2-5, with 10 bases identical to TRBD2. V gave up 0 bases and J gave up 6 bases; unmatched junction bases: 7. This CDR3 has 15 residues. Germline lookup yields CDR1 DFQATT and CDR2 SNEGSKA (reference sequence). CDR3 sequence reads: CSARDTLAGVQTQYF. As DNA, the CDR3 is TGCAGTGCTAGAGATACCCTAGCGGGAGTACAGACCCAGTACTTC.